This TCR beta chain was found in a study of blood T cells in healthy people across ages. Study-wide points: Whereas aged donors had fewer naive CD4+ cells, long-lived donors had more of them and higher diversity.

Then a second PCR, running about 6 to 12 cycles, was carried out with a sample-barcoded 5' primer and a J-beta primer mix. TCRdb analysed the 5' RACE reads with MiXCR anew, one entry per CDR3 protein. The table has approximately 1.5 million distinct CDR3 sequences, 40% to 45% seen once. Concerning this clonotype itself: Antigen specificity is unknown.

With 4 bases removed from V and 5 bases from J, the gap between germline ends came to 17 bases. The CDR3 contains 16 residues. CDR1 is MDHEN, CDR2 SYDVKM, per germline. Sequencing used blood. This rearrangement joins TRBV28 to TRBJ2-2; D remains ambiguous. The receptor comes from a woman aged 18 to 35 in good health. The DNA of the CDR3 is TGTGCCAGCAGTTCACCGGGTCCCCCGAGGACCGGGGAGCTGTTTTTT. This translates into CASSSPGPPRTGELFF.